The 5 T cell receptor beta chains listed next were all sequenced from one sample in a study of cytomegalovirus exposure and HLA in healthy donors. Primers included in the PCR were 60 Vbeta and 13 Jbeta primers. The assay was immunoSEQ multiplex PCR, and TCRdb's table has in-frame clones only and misses some. The table lists 200,000 or so clones, 65% to 85% of them singletons. The sample comprised PBMCs. The receptors were gathered from a woman aged 25 to 39 in good health and CMV-seronegative.

This rearrangement joins TRBV28 to TRBJ1-4; D gene uncertain. CDR1 is MDHEN, CDR2 SYDVKM, per germline. This CDR3 is 13 amino acids long. V dropped 7 bases and J dropped 2 bases, with 8 bases sitting between them. This chain's CDR3 is CASMGGTNEKLFF. In nucleotides, the CDR3 is TGTGCCAGCATGGGAGGGACTAATGAAAAACTGTTTTTT.

The chain employs TRBV11-3 and TRBJ2-3; tentatively, D is TRBD2 (6 bases). CDR1 SGHNT and CDR2 YENEEA come from the germline V gene. CDR3 length: 15 residues. Trimming removed 1 base at V and 1 base at J, with 9 bases between. CDR3 in DNA: TGTGCCAGCAGCTTAGGTTGGGAGGGCACAGATACGCAGTATTTT. Its translation is CASSLGWEGTDTQYF.

The V and J genes are TRBV6-5 and TRBJ2-1, with 9 bases lining up with TRBD1. Germline V gives CDR1 MNHEY, CDR2 SVGAGI. The length of the CDR3 is 15 residues. V lost 2 bases, J lost 2 bases, and 1 base stayed unmatched. The CDR3 here is CASSYRTGAYNEQFF. The DNA of the CDR3 is TGTGCCAGCAGTTACCGGACAGGGGCCTACAATGAGCAGTTCTTC.

The J gene is TRBJ2-4, the V gene TRBV19; 13 nucleotides match TRBD2. V lost 6 bases, J lost 1 base, and 3 bases stayed unmatched. Germline-derived CDR1 and CDR2 are LNHDA and SQIVND (reference sequence). The CDR3 extends over 16 amino acids. CDR3 loop: CASSRLAGGAKNIQYF. The CDR3 nucleotides are TGTGCCAGTAGCCGACTAGCGGGAGGCGCCAAAAACATTCAGTACTTC.

The genes are TRBV7-2 and TRBJ1-2; TRBD1 agrees at 10 bases. CDR3 length: 17 residues. CDR1 is SGHTA and CDR2 is FQGNSA in the germline V gene. Germline trimming cut 5 bases from V and 2 bases from J; bases unmatched to any gene: 11. DNA of the CDR3: TGTGCCAGCAGCCACAGGGACAGGGGAAGAACGAACTATGGCTACACCTTC. Encoded protein: CASSHRDRGRTNYGYTF.